Following are 21 T cell receptor beta chains from one sample sequenced in a study of molecular identifiers for immune sequencing clone quantification. TCRdb fed the PCR reads into MiXCR, producing one record per CDR3 protein. The sample holds some 100,000 distinct CDR3 sequences, 19% seen once. The specimen was naive CD8+ T cells from blood, with Jurkat cell RNA spiked in. Documented subset: FACS-sorted CD8+CD4-CCR7+CD45RA+ naive T cells. The receptors were gathered from a human donor in good health. Some libraries in this study had Jurkat cell RNA spiked in.

This clonotype appeared many times. This chain joins TRBV28 and TRBJ2-7; tentatively, D is TRBD1 (6 bases). The CDR3 sequence is 13 residues long. CDR1 and CDR2 (germline): MDHEN, SYDVKM. V lost 5 bases to trimming and J lost 7 bases, with 15 bases between them. The CDR3, as DNA: TGTGCCAGCAGTCCAGGACAGATCATGGAGCAGTACTTC. It encodes CASSPGQIMEQYF.

This clonotype was found a few times. The genes are TRBV19 and TRBJ2-1; 11 bases align to TRBD2. The CDR3 runs to 15 residues. From germline, CDR1 is LNHDA and CDR2 SQIVND (reference sequence). Trimming took 4 bases from V and 8 from J; bases not matched to a gene: 7. The CDR3 sequence: CASSTELAGADEQFF. The CDR3 region has the DNA TGTGCCAGTAGTACGGAACTAGCGGGAGCGGATGAGCAGTTCTTC.

Details on this clonotype: This may come from a read error, since a much larger clone is one base off. This rearrangement joins TRBV27 to TRBJ2-2; 8 positions agree with TRBD1. The CDR3 runs 16 residues. Germline assignment: CDR1 MNHEY and CDR2 SMNVEV (reference sequence). CDR3 amino acids: CACSSNYDRGSGELFF. The CDR3 DNA is TGTGCCTGCAGTTCGAACTACGACAGGGGATCCGGGGAGCTGTTTTTT.

This clonotype was recorded at least ten times. V gene TRBV30 combines with J gene TRBJ2-7, with 8 bases aligning to TRBD1. Germline values: CDR1 GTSNPN, CDR2 SVGIG (reference sequence). This CDR3 is 12 amino acids long. After removal of 5 bases from V and 6 bases from J, the junction contained 6 bases not matched to a gene. The CDR3 nucleotides are TGTGCCTGGTCCGACGACAGGGGCGAGCAGTACTTC. Translating gives CAWSDDRGEQYF.

This clonotype occurred many times. The gene calls are TRBV30 and TRBJ2-3; a weak D match, TRBD1 (6 bases). Trimming removed 3 bases at V and 4 bases at J, with 11 bases between. In germline, CDR1 is GTSNPN, CDR2 SVGIG (reference sequence). The CDR3 is made up of 13 amino acids. As DNA, the CDR3 is TGTGCCTGGAGGGGGGCAGCGGCAGATACGCAGTATTTT. Its translation is CAWRGAAADTQYF.

This clonotype was recorded many times. The V gene is TRBV7-9, the J gene TRBJ1-4; D is perhaps TRBD1 (5 bases). Trimming took 4 bases from V and 0 from J, leaving 9 bases between them. Germline V gives CDR1 SEHNR, CDR2 FQNEAQ (reference sequence). The CDR3 is 15 amino acids. The CDR3 spells CASSSATATNEKLFF. The DNA for the CDR3 is TGTGCCAGCAGCTCGGCGACAGCAACTAATGAAAAACTGTTTTTT.

This clonotype was seen a single time. This clone may be a read error of a much larger clone one base away. The V gene is TRBV4-3, the J gene TRBJ1-6, with D uncertain. This CDR3 comprises 17 residues. V was cut by 1 base and J by 10 bases, with 20 bases left in between. Germline V gene data show CDR1 as LGHNA and CDR2 as YSLEER. The CDR3 nucleotides read TGCGCCAGCAGCCAAGCAACCTCCGGGATAGGGCTATCACCCCTCCACTTT. Translated: CASSQATSGIGLSPLHF.

Worth noting for this clonotype: A much larger clone lies a single base off, so this may be a read error. The chain carries TRBV14 and TRBJ2-7; D may correspond to TRBD1 or TRBD2 (5 bases each). Looked up from germline, CDR1 is SGHDN and CDR2 is FVKESK. CDR3 length equals 12 residues. V lost 4 bases and J 7 bases, leaving 11 bases between the germline ends. The CDR3 DNA sequence: TGTGCCAGCAGCCGAGGGGTTTCGGAGCAGTACTTC. Its translation is CASSRGVSEQYF.

This clonotype occurred many times. This rearrangement joins TRBV4-3 to TRBJ2-6; no firm D call. CDR3 length: 15 residues. Germline-derived CDR1 and CDR2 are LGHNA and YSLEER. V was clipped by 0 bases and J by 4 bases, with 7 bases between them. Written as DNA, the CDR3 is TGCGCCAGCAGCCAAGAAGTGTCCGGGGCCAACGTCCTGACTTTC. Its protein is CASSQEVSGANVLTF.

This clonotype was seen repeatedly, ten times or more. This chain links TRBV19 with TRBJ1-2; 9 nucleotides align to TRBD1. The V and J ends lost 5 bases and 7 bases, in that order; junction bases with no gene match: 14. This CDR3 is built from 16 residues. Looked up from germline, CDR1 is LNHDA and CDR2 is SQIVND (reference sequence). The chain's CDR3 is CASSPPVWDRVLGYTF. The DNA for the CDR3 is TGTGCCAGTAGTCCCCCCGTTTGGGACAGGGTACTTGGCTACACCTTC.

This clonotype was recorded at least ten times. The chain is built from TRBV29-1 and TRBJ2-2; D perhaps matches TRBD1 (5 bases). This CDR3 region has 12 residues. Per the germline V gene, CDR1 is SQVTM and CDR2 is ANQGSEA. V was clipped by 6 bases and J by 6 bases, with 11 bases between them. The CDR3 sequence: CSVALGAGELFF. CDR3 in DNA: TGCAGCGTGGCGCTAGGGGCCGGGGAGCTGTTTTTT.

This clonotype was seen at least ten times. This chain links TRBV20-1 with TRBJ1-2; 9 positions match TRBD1. Losses at the gene ends were 1 base for V and 0 bases for J; bases not matched to a gene: 12. Germline V CDR1 and CDR2: DFQATT, SNEGSKA (reference sequence). CDR3 size: 18 residues. CDR3 region: CSARVTTWTGDANYGYTF. The CDR3 nucleotides read TGCAGTGCTAGAGTGACCACCTGGACAGGGGACGCTAACTATGGCTACACCTTC.

The sample holds many counts of this clonotype. V and J are TRBV20-1 and TRBJ2-3; 9 nucleotides line up with TRBD2. CDR3 length equals 14 residues. With 6 bases clipped from V and 5 bases from J, the junction kept 9 bases outside the gene matches. Looked up from germline, CDR1 is DFQATT and CDR2 is SNEGSKA (reference sequence). Here the CDR3 reads CSARSSGAGDTQYF. In DNA form, the CDR3 reads TGCAGTGCCCGATCTAGCGGGGCAGGAGATACGCAGTATTTT.

This clonotype was recorded many times. The chain uses TRBV2 and TRBJ1-1; D is unclear. Trimming removed 6 bases at V and 1 base at J, with 18 bases between. The CDR3 is made up of 16 amino acids. Germline-derived CDR1 and CDR2 are SNHLY and FYNNEI. CDR3 sequence reads: CASSAHQGRRNTEAFF. The DNA for the CDR3 is TGTGCCAGCAGCGCTCATCAAGGCAGACGGAACACTGAAGCTTTCTTT.

Turning to this clonotype: A much more abundant neighbour one base away suggests this may be a read error. The V and J genes are TRBV5-6 and TRBJ2-3; no firm D call. Per the germline V gene, CDR1 is SGHDT and CDR2 is YYEEEE. The CDR3 contains 12 residues. The CDR3 region has the DNA TGTGCCGGCAGCGAGTTCACAGATACGCAGTATTTT. Translation: CAGSEFTDTQYF. Together with reference TRBV5-6 and TRBJ2-3, the CDR3 gives the full variable domain: DAGVTQSPTHLIKTRGQQVTLRCSPKSGHDTVSWYQQALGQGPQFIFQYYEEEERQRGNFPDRFSGHQFPNYSSELNVNALLLGDSALYLCAGSEFTDTQYFGPGTRLTVL.

This clonotype has ten or more counts. This chain connects TRBV14 to TRBJ2-5; 11 bases map to TRBD2. The V and J ends lost 0 bases and 5 bases, in that order; junction bases with no gene match: 8. CDR1 SGHDN and CDR2 FVKESK come from the germline V gene. This CDR3 spans 17 amino acids. The CDR3 DNA is TGTGCCAGCAGCCAAGACCAACTAGCGGGAGTGTCTGAGACCCAGTACTTC. Its protein product is CASSQDQLAGVSETQYF.

In the case of this clonotype: A much bigger clone sits one base away, suggesting this may be a read error. The genes are TRBV5-3 and TRBJ2-7; a possible D gene is TRBD2 (6 bases). TRBV5-3 is marked as an open reading frame, function uncertain. The CDR3 sequence is 14 residues long. The ends were cut back, 8 bases at V and 3 bases at J, with 18 bases in the middle. CDR3 region: CASGLEGRFYEQYF. The CDR3 DNA sequence: TGTGCCAGCGGCTTGGAGGGCAGGTTCTACGAGCAGTACTTC.

By sample fraction, this clonotype is medium-sized. The rearrangement links TRBV28 to TRBJ2-7; D gene unclear. The CDR3 extends over 13 amino acids. V lost 6 bases to trimming and J lost 0 bases, with 9 bases between them. Germline V gives CDR1 MDHEN, CDR2 SYDVKM. The CDR3 DNA reads TGTGCCAGCAGCCCCGGCGTCTCCTACGAGCAGTACTTC. Amino acid sequence: CASSPGVSYEQYF.

Worth noting for this clonotype: Relative to the germline gene, one junction end is altered; a read error may explain this. This chain connects TRBV5-6 to TRBJ2-5; D is uncertain. The CDR3 contains 13 residues. Germline V gives CDR1 SGHDT, CDR2 YYEEEE. CDR3 sequence reads: CASSLRPEETQCF. For the CDR3, the DNA is TGTGCCAGCAGCTTGAGGCCAGAAGAGACCCAGTGCTTC.

A remark on this clonotype: This may arise from a read error, as a much more abundant clone is one base away. The gene calls are TRBV24-1 and TRBJ2-3, with D unclear. Germline V gives CDR1 KGHDR, CDR2 SFDVKD. The length of the CDR3 is 11 residues. CDR3 protein: CAPSDFGRKYF. The CDR3 coding sequence is TGTGCCCCCAGTGATTTCGGCCGGAAGTATTTT.

With respect to this clonotype: One base away lies a much larger clone, so this may be a sequencing read error. This CDR3 is missing its conserved last phenylalanine or tryptophan, likely due to a read error. V is TRBV7-8 and J is TRBJ1-1; TRBD1 aligns across 8 bases. The junction had 8 bases not matched to a gene; V was cut back by 2 bases and J by 3 bases. The CDR3 is 16 amino acids. In germline, CDR1 is SGHVS, CDR2 FQNEAQ. The CDR3 loop reads CASSLPGQGLHTEAFS. CDR3 bases: TGTGCCAGCAGCTTACCTGGACAGGGTCTTCACACTGAAGCTTTCTCT.